These 17 T cell receptor beta chains came from one sample sequenced in a study of blood T cell repertoires in COVID-19 (dated by TCRdb to 2020 to 2022). To prepare the library, the immunoSEQ multiplex PCR assay was applied. TCRdb's version of the immuneACCESS table is confined to in-frame rearrangements and falls short of the full clone set. An unresolved V gene accounts for under half of the shortfall where checked; the remainder is of unknown origin. The sample table records approximately 130,000 clones; 81% of these occur just once. Clones ranked in the top ten supply roughly 9% of the sample. Sequencing was carried out using peripheral blood. All receptors come from a woman in her sixties with active or convalescent COVID-19.

The V gene is TRBV5-8, the J gene TRBJ1-1, with D possibly matching TRBD1 (5 bases). V was clipped by 2 bases and J by 8 bases, with 13 bases between them. This CDR3 spans 13 amino acids. Germline CDR1 and CDR2: SGHTS and YDEGEE. CDR3 nucleotide sequence: TGTGCCAGCAGCTTATACAGGTCTGGGGAAGCTTTCTTT. It yields the protein CASSLYRSGEAFF. Drawing the rest from reference TRBV5-8 and TRBJ1-1, the complete variable domain is EAGVTQSPTHLIKTRGQQATLRCSPISGHTSVYWYQQALGLGLQFLLWYDEGEERNRGNFPPRFSGRQFPNYSSELNVNALELEDSALYLCASSLYRSGEAFFGQGTRLTVV.

This chain links TRBV11-3 with TRBJ2-7; a weak D match, TRBD2 (5 bases). Between the trimmed V and J ends, which lost 7 bases and 6 bases, there was a span of 7 bases. CDR1 SGHNT and CDR2 YENEEA come from the germline V gene. The CDR3 consists of 10 residues. The CDR3 here is CASIAFEQYF. The CDR3 region has the DNA TGTGCCAGCATAGCGTTCGAGCAGTACTTC.

This rearrangement joins TRBV24-1 to TRBJ2-5; 9 bases line up with TRBD2. Per the germline V gene, CDR1 is KGHDR and CDR2 is SFDVKD. The CDR3 is 15 amino acids. The V and J ends lost 2 bases and 6 bases, in that order; junction bases with no gene match: 6. The CDR3 nucleotides read TGTGCCACCAGTGATTCCGGGACTAGCATGAAGACCCAGTACTTC. It specifies CATSDSGTSMKTQYF.

Only a few counts were recorded for this clone. The rearrangement joins TRBV7-9 to TRBJ1-4; tentatively, D is TRBD1 (5 bases). The CDR3 runs 14 residues. CDR1 is SEHNR, CDR2 FQNEAQ, per germline (reference sequence). V was shortened by 3 bases and J by 7 bases, with 12 bases between the two germline ends. The DNA of the CDR3 is TGTGCCAGCAGCTTGCCTGGGGCAACTGAAAAACTGTTTTTT. Protein sequence: CASSLPGATEKLFF.

The chain is built from TRBV28 and TRBJ2-5; D may be TRBD1 (6 bases). The V end lost 4 bases, the J end lost 4 bases, and 16 bases lay between the germline ends. Germline lookup yields CDR1 MDHEN and CDR2 SYDVKM. There are 15 residues in the CDR3. The CDR3: CASSWGRGYRETQYF. CDR3 bases: TGTGCCAGCAGTTGGGGCAGGGGATATAGAGAGACCCAGTACTTC.

This rearrangement joins TRBV19 to TRBJ2-3; tentatively, D is TRBD1 (5 bases). V was cut by 1 base and J by 0 bases, with 11 bases left in between. The CDR3 runs to 16 residues. CDR1 LNHDA and CDR2 SQIVND come from the germline V gene (reference sequence). The CDR3 DNA sequence: TGTGCCAGTAGTATAGGGGGCGGCGCTAGCACAGATACGCAGTATTTT. As protein: CASSIGGGASTDTQYF.

V usage is TRBV5-4 and J usage is TRBJ2-3; 7 bases align to TRBD2. Germline V gene data show CDR1 as SGHNT and CDR2 as YYREEE (reference sequence). J was trimmed by 0 bases and V by 0 bases; bases with no gene match: 4. The CDR3 length is 16 residues. The CDR3 is CASSLGSSGSTDTQYF. In DNA form, the CDR3 reads TGTGCCAGCAGCTTGGGGTCTAGCGGTAGCACAGATACGCAGTATTTT.

The chain links TRBV24-1 to TRBJ2-1, with 7 bases fitting TRBD2. V was pared by 0 bases and J by 5 bases, with 6 bases of the junction left unmatched. Germline assignment: CDR1 KGHDR and CDR2 SFDVKD. The CDR3 has 16 amino acids. The DNA for the CDR3 is TGTGCCACCAGTGATTTGGACCGGGGGAGGGACAATGAGCAGTTCTTC. Amino acid sequence: CATSDLDRGRDNEQFF.

J is TRBJ2-2 and V is TRBV7-2; D might be TRBD1 (6 bases). Germline V lookup: CDR1 SGHTA, CDR2 FQGNSA. The CDR3 is 14 amino acids. The V end lost 4 bases, the J end lost 6 bases, and 12 bases lay between the germline ends. The CDR3 loop is CASSSNNRAGELFF. CDR3 nucleotide sequence: TGTGCCAGCAGCTCCAACAACAGGGCCGGGGAGCTGTTTTTT.

V and J are TRBV4-1 and TRBJ2-1; 9 positions match TRBD2. Germline V gives CDR1 MGHRA, CDR2 YSYEKL. The CDR3 has 18 amino acids. Trimming cost V 4 bases and J 8 bases; bases outside gene matches: 18. CDR3 protein: CASSPSGAGGLAYDEQFF. The CDR3 bases are TGCGCCAGCAGCCCCAGCGGGGCAGGTGGACTAGCGTACGATGAGCAGTTCTTC.

The chain employs TRBV30 and TRBJ1-1; D gene ambiguous. V was shortened by 5 bases and J by 5 bases, with 9 bases between the two germline ends. CDR3 length: 11 amino acids. CDR1 is GTSNPN and CDR2 is SVGIG in the germline V gene (reference sequence). CDR3 region: CAWAGETEAFF. In DNA form, the CDR3 reads TGTGCCTGGGCTGGAGAGACTGAAGCTTTCTTT.

The chain couples TRBV3-1 (or the pseudogene TRBV3-2) to TRBJ1-6; D is unclear. This CDR3 comprises 13 residues. Germline values: CDR1 LGHDT, CDR2 YNNKEL (reference sequence). Trimming pared 5 bases from V and 10 bases from J, leaving 12 bases between. Here the CDR3 reads CASSEGTQSPLHF. CDR3 sequence (DNA): TGTGCCAGCAGCGAGGGCACCCAATCACCCCTCCACTTT.

The J gene is TRBJ1-1, the V gene TRBV6-5; 9 positions agree with TRBD1. The CDR3 sequence is 15 residues long. Germline lookup yields CDR1 MNHEY and CDR2 SVGAGI. The V and J ends lost 6 bases and 3 bases, in that order; junction bases with no gene match: 8. The CDR3 reads CASRDGQGWYTEAFF. In DNA, the CDR3 is TGTGCCAGCAGGGACGGACAGGGGTGGTACACTGAAGCTTTCTTT.

This chain joins TRBV5-1 and TRBJ1-2, with D unclear. Between the trimmed V and J ends, which lost 4 bases and 4 bases, there was a span of 11 bases. CDR1 and CDR2 from the germline V gene are SGHRS and YFSETQ. The length of the CDR3 is 13 residues. The CDR3 bases are TGCGCCAGCAGCGTCACCGGGTCCTATGGCTACACCTTC. Amino acid sequence: CASSVTGSYGYTF.

The chain joins TRBV5-8 to TRBJ2-3, with TRBD2 matching over 10 bases. CDR1 SGHTS and CDR2 YDEGEE come from the germline V gene. The junction had 2 bases not matched to a gene; V was cut back by 1 base and J by 3 bases. The CDR3 is 15 residues long. The DNA of the CDR3 is TGTGCCAGCAGCTTGTCTAGCGGGGGAACAGATACGCAGTATTTT. Translated: CASSLSSGGTDTQYF.

The chain couples TRBV15 to TRBJ1-4; D is possibly TRBD1 (5 bases). Germline CDR1 is LNHNV and CDR2 is YYDKDF (reference sequence). V was cut by 2 bases and J by 6 bases, with 13 bases left in between. CDR3 length: 15 amino acids. The CDR3 DNA reads as TGTGCCACCAGCAGACCCCGACAGAGCGATGAAAAACTGTTTTTT. This encodes CATSRPRQSDEKLFF.

The CDR3 sequence is CASSGAGLAQSSYNEQFF. As DNA, the CDR3 is TGTGCCAGTAGCGGGGCGGGGCTAGCACAGAGCTCCTACAATGAGCAGTTCTTC. The chain employs TRBV19 and TRBJ2-1, with D possibly TRBD2 on 6 matching bases. Germline assignment: CDR1 LNHDA and CDR2 SQIVND (reference sequence). CDR3 length equals 18 residues. Trimming shortened V by 6 bases and J by 0 bases, and 21 bases separated the two germline ends. Variable domain in full (rest from reference TRBV19 and TRBJ2-1): DGGITQSPKYLFRKEGQNVTLSCEQNLNHDAMYWYRQDPGQGLRLIYYSQIVNDFQKGDIAEGYSVSREKKESFPLTVTSAQKNPTAFYLCASSGAGLAQSSYNEQFFGPGTRLTVL.